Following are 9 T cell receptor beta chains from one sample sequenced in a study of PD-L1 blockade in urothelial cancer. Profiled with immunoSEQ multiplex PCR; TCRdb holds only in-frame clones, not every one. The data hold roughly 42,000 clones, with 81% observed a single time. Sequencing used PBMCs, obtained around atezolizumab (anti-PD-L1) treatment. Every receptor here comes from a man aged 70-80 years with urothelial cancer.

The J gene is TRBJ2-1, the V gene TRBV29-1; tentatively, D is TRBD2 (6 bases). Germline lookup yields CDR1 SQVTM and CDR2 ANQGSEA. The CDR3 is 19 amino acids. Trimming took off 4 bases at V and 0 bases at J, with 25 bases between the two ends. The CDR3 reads CSVVGIIDIAVSSYNEQFF. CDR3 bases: TGCAGCGTTGTTGGGATTATTGATATAGCGGTAAGCTCCTACAATGAGCAGTTCTTC.

The CDR3 coding sequence is TGTGCCAGCAGTCTTAGCGGGAGTGAAGATACGCAGTATTTT. The encoded protein is CASSLSGSEDTQYF. The chain recombines TRBV5-4 with TRBJ2-3, with TRBD2 matching over 9 bases. Germline trimming cut 5 bases from V and 5 bases from J; bases unmatched to any gene: 6. Germline assignment: CDR1 SGHNT and CDR2 YYREEE (reference sequence). The CDR3 runs to 14 residues.

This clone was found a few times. The DNA of the CDR3 is TGTGCCAGTAGTTTCTATGGGACAGGGGGAAAAAACATTCAGTACTTC. Protein: CASSFYGTGGKNIQYF. The chain links TRBV19 to TRBJ2-4; 11 bases match TRBD1. Losses at the gene ends were 5 bases for V and 4 bases for J; bases not matched to a gene: 7. Germline assignment: CDR1 LNHDA and CDR2 SQIVND (reference sequence). This CDR3 is 16 amino acids long.

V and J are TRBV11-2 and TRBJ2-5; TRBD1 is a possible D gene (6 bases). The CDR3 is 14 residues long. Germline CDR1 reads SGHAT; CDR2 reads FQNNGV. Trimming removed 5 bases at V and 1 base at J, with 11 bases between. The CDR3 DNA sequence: TGTGCCAGCAGCCTTCGGACAGCCCAAGAGACCCAGTACTTC. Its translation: CASSLRTAQETQYF.

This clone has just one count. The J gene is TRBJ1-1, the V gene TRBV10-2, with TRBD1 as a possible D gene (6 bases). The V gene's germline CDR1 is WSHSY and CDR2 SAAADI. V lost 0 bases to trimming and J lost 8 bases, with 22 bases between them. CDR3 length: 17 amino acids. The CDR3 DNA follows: TGCGCCAGCAGTGAGTCGAGAATGTTAGGGGGACCTGGGGAAGCTTTCTTT. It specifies CASSESRMLGGPGEAFF.

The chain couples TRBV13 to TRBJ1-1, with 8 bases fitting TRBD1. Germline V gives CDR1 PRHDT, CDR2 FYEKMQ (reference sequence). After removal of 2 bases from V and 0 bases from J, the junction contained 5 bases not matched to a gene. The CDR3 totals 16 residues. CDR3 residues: CASSLTGGSLNTEAFF. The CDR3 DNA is TGTGCCAGCAGCTTAACAGGGGGATCTCTGAACACTGAAGCTTTCTTT.

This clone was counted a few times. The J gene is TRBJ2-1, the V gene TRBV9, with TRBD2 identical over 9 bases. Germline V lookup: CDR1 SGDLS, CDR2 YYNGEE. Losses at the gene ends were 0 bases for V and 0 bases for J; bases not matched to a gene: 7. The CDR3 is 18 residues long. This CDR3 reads CASSVALAGRSSYNEQFF. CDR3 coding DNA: TGTGCCAGCAGCGTAGCACTAGCGGGCAGAAGCTCCTACAATGAGCAGTTCTTC.

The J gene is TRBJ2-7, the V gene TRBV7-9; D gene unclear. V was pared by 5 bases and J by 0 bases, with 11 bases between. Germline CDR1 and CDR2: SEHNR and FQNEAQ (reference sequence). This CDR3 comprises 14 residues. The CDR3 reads CASSPGGFSYEQYF. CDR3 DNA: TGTGCCAGCAGCCCCGGCGGCTTCTCCTACGAGCAGTACTTC.

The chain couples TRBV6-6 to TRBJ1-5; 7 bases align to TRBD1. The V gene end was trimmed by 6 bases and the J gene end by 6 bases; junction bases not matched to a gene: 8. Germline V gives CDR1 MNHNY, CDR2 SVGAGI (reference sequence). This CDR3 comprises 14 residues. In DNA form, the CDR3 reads TGTGCCAGCAGCCCCATACAGGGGAGTCAGCCCCAGCATTTT. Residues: CASSPIQGSQPQHF.